The T cell receptor beta chain described here comes from a study of neoadjuvant anti-PD-1 for oral cavity cancer. Across the study: Nivolumab at 3 mg/kg was mostly given biweekly, three to four doses, pre-surgery. Patients without progression received a fourth nivolumab dose around day 43, then surgical resection on days 50-56. Study findings and constraints: Each response group had just a few patients in TCR analyses.

CDR1 SGDLS and CDR2 YYNGEE come from the germline V gene. The CDR3 consists of 18 residues. Trimming took 0 bases from V and 4 from J; bases not matched to a gene: 10. Most PBMC samples had 480 ng input DNA in six replicates. Assay: immunoSEQ multiplex PCR; the TCRdb copy retains only in-frame clones and omits some. The sample holds 7,200 or so clones; around 74% are singletons and the top ten take 2.5% to 4%. With respect to this clone: Its antigen is unidentified.

The J gene is TRBJ2-3, the V gene TRBV9, with 11 bases fitting TRBD2. This clonotype originated in a person aged 35-79 years with oral cavity squamous cell carcinoma. The sequencing used PBMCs, collected before nivolumab (anti-PD-1) treatment. CDR3 sequence: CASSVARIAGGRSDTQYF. CDR3 sequence (DNA): TGTGCCAGCAGCGTAGCTAGGATAGCGGGGGGGCGGTCAGATACGCAGTATTTT.